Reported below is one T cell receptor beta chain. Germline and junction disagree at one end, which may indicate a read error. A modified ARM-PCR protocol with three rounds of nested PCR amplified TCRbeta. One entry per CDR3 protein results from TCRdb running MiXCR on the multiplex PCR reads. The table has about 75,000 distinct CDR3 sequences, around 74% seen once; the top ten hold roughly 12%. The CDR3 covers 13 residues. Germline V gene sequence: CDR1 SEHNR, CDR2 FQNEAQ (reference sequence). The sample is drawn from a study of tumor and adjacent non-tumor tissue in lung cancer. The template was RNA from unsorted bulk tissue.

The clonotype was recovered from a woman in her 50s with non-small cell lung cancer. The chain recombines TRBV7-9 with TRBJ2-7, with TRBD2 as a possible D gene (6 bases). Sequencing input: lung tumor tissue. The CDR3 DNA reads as TGTGCCAGCAGCTTGCGGGGAACCTACGAGCAATGCTTC. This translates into CASSLRGTYEQCF. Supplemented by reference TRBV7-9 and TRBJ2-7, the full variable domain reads DTGVSQNPRHKITKRGQNVTFRCDPISEHNRLYWYRQTLGQGPEFLTYFQNEAQLEKSRLLSDRFSAERPKGSFSTLEIQRTEQGDSAMYLCASSLRGTYEQCFGPGTRLTVT.